The clone carrying this TCR beta chain occurred once. The data originate from a study of blood T cell repertoires in COVID-19. On the study more broadly: There were acute and convalescent COVID-19 samples, and they came from the United States, Italy and Spain. T cells, B-cell-depleted T cells, or PBMCs provided the cDNA or gDNA that served as material.

Germline lookup yields CDR1 SGHRS and CDR2 YFSETQ. With 3 bases removed from V and 1 base from J, the gap between germline ends came to 12 bases. The CDR3 contains 15 residues. Data came from immunoSEQ multiplex PCR; TCRdb stores just in-frame clones and leaves some out. Of a few hundred thousand clones detected, 70% to 90% appear once; the ten largest clones hold 0.95% to 1.5%. Sequencing was done on a sample of peripheral blood. This chain connects TRBV5-1 to TRBJ2-3, with D maybe TRBD2 (5 bases). The receptor was isolated from a man aged 35 to 55 with acute or convalescent COVID-19. CDR3 DNA sequence: TGCGCCAGCAGCTACGGCGGGTTTGGCACAGATACGCAGTATTTT. Its protein is CASSYGGFGTDTQYF.